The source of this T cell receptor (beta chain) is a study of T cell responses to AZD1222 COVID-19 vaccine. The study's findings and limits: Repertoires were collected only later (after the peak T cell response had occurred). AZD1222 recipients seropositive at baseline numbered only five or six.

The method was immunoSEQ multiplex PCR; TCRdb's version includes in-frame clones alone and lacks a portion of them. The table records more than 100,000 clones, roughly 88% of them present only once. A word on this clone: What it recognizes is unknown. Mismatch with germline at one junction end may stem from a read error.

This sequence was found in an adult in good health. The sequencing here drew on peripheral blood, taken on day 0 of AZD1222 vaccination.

CDR3 bases: TGTGCTAGCACCTCGGACAGTGCGGAGACCCAGTACTTC. Residues: CASTSDSAETQYF. This chain links TRBV7-7 with TRBJ2-5, with D maybe TRBD1 (6 bases). This CDR3 has 13 residues. CDR1 and CDR2 from the germline V gene are SSHAT and FNYEAQ (reference sequence).